The 2 T cell receptor beta chains given below trace back to one sample, sequenced in a study of Graves' ophthalmopathy and Graves' hyperthyroidism listed by TCRdb under 2018. TCRdb shows the sequencer as Illumina HiSeq 2000. TCR beta CDR3 regions were amplified from RNA transcripts for repertoire sequencing. A first-round RT-PCR used HTBI primers with the Qiagen OneStep RT-PCR kit, followed by a second-round multiplex PCR, size selection and purification. The public reads were reanalyzed by TCRdb: fastp trimming at Q25, MiXCR alignment, in-frame beta chains only. Each CDR3 protein appears once, grouped with its most common genes and DNA. The sample has 150,000 to 200,000 distinct CDR3 sequences on record, about two fifths of them singletons. 8% to 10% of the sample is taken by the ten largest. Sequenced material: peripheral blood. Source of these receptors: a man younger than 45 with Graves' ophthalmopathy. Donor details come from another sample of the same person, matched by shared clones.

This clonotype was counted at least ten times. This sequence joins TRBV27 and TRBJ2-7; TRBD2 matches 8 bases. V was pared by 0 bases and J by 4 bases, with 8 bases of the junction left unmatched. The V gene's germline CDR1 is MNHEY and CDR2 SMNVEV (reference sequence). The CDR3 has 16 amino acids. CDR3 protein: CASSLSMGREVYEQYF. The CDR3 bases are TGTGCCAGCAGTTTATCGATGGGGCGGGAGGTTTACGAGCAGTACTTC.

The rearrangement links TRBV6-5 to TRBJ2-5; either TRBD1 or TRBD2 may fit D (5 bases each). The V gene's germline CDR1 is MNHEY and CDR2 SVGAGI. The ends were cut back, 4 bases at V and 2 bases at J, with 14 bases in the middle. There are 15 residues in the CDR3. CDR3 in amino acids: CASSFRDGTQETQYF. CDR3 in DNA: TGTGCCAGCAGTTTTCGGGACGGAACTCAAGAGACCCAGTACTTC.